These 3 T cell receptor beta chains were sequenced from one sample in a study of blood T cell repertoires in COVID-19. The assay was immunoSEQ multiplex PCR, and TCRdb's table has in-frame clones only and misses some. The data hold tens of thousands of clones, with more than 70% observed a single time. Sequencing used peripheral blood. These receptors all come from a human donor in a cohort sampled during active COVID-19.

This chain links TRBV7-9 with TRBJ1-2, with D tentatively TRBD1 (5 bases). Germline V gene lookup returns CDR1 SEHNR and CDR2 FQNEAQ (reference sequence). The CDR3 consists of 15 residues. The ends were cut back, 5 bases at V and 6 bases at J, with 19 bases in the middle. Here the CDR3 DNA reads TGTGCCAGCAGCACCGCTGGGGGGGACGAGGATGGCTACACCTTC. It encodes CASSTAGGDEDGYTF.

The chain is built from TRBV9 and TRBJ2-2; 8 positions match TRBD1. The CDR3 is made up of 14 amino acids. Losses at the gene ends were 3 bases for V and 7 bases for J; bases not matched to a gene: 5. CDR1 and CDR2 from the germline V gene are SGDLS and YYNGEE. The CDR3 region is CASSGTGGSGELFF. The CDR3 DNA sequence: TGTGCCAGCAGCGGTACAGGGGGTAGCGGGGAGCTGTTTTTT.

The rearrangement uses TRBV3-1 (or the pseudogene TRBV3-2) and TRBJ2-1; D is unresolved. Trimming took off 0 bases at V and 9 bases at J, with 12 bases between the two ends. Germline lookup yields CDR1 LGHDT and CDR2 YNNKEL (reference sequence). The CDR3 loop spans 14 amino acids. The CDR3, as DNA: TGTGCCAGCAGCCAAGATCCGGTCCGAGGTGAGCAGTTCTTC. Encoded protein: CASSQDPVRGEQFF.